A selection of T cell receptor beta chains follows, all from one sample in a study of T cells after yellow fever vaccination. MiXCR was run by TCRdb on the 5' RACE reads, yielding one entry per CDR3 protein. This sample yields 300,000 or so distinct CDR3 sequences, of which around 13% are seen a single time; around 0.49% belongs to the top ten. Sequencing was performed on CD4+ T cells sorted from PBMCs, taken 45 days after the yellow fever booster vaccination. The receptor set was obtained from a man aged 25-45 years who received the YFV17D yellow fever vaccine. CDR3s include the opening cysteine and the closing phenylalanine or tryptophan. A D gene is named only where the DNA matches it firmly. Clone size appears in some rows only: once, few, many, or a class for an expanded clone.

J gene	D gene	V gene	clone size	CDR3 DNA	CDR3 protein
TRBJ2-5	.	TRBV7-2	.	TGTGCCAGCAGCCCGGACATCCTAGGGAGGACCCAGTACTTC	CASSPDILGRTQYF
TRBJ2-7	.	TRBV14	few	TGTGCCAGCAGGCCCAGGCCCTCCGAGCAGTACTTC	CASRPRPSEQYF
TRBJ2-1	TRBD2	TRBV7-6	few	TGTGCCAGCAGCTTAACCGGGACTAGCGGAGACAATGAGCAGTTCTTC	CASSLTGTSGDNEQFF
TRBJ1-1	.	TRBV20-1	.	TGCAGTGCTAGGGACCAGATAAACACTGAAGCTTTCTTT	CSARDQINTEAFF
TRBJ1-1	.	TRBV7-2	.	TGTGCCAGCAGCTTAGGCGGGACACCATCTGGGGCTTTCTTT	CASSLGGTPSGAFF
TRBJ1-5	.	TRBV29-1	few	TGCACCACCGGCCGCCCCCAGCATTTT	CTTGRPQHF
TRBJ2-1	.	TRBV24-1	few	TGTGCCAACAACTACCCGGGTTTGGACAATGAGCAGTTCTTC	CANNYPGLDNEQFF
TRBJ2-3	TRBD1	TRBV20-1	.	TGCAGTGTTGTGGGACAGGGGCAGAGGGGCACAGATACGCAGTATTTT	CSVVGQGQRGTDTQYF
TRBJ2-3	.	TRBV30	once	TGTGCCTGGGCCCATGGGGGAAGCGCAGATACGCAGTATTTT	CAWAHGGSADTQYF
TRBJ2-5	TRBD1	TRBV20-1	.	TGCAGTGCCAACGGACAGGGTGGGCGAGAGACCCAGTACTTC	CSANGQGGRETQYF
TRBJ2-5	.	TRBV7-9	few	TGTGCCATCCGTGATGGGGTAGAGACCCAGTACTTC	CAIRDGVETQYF
TRBJ2-3	.	TRBV5-1	.	TGCGCCAGCAGTATACGGCAGTTCACAGATACGCAGTATTTT	CASSIRQFTDTQYF
TRBJ2-7	.	TRBV7-2	.	TGTGCCAGCAGCTTCCTTAGCTCCTACGAGCAGTACTTC	CASSFLSSYEQYF
TRBJ2-1	TRBD1	TRBV28	many	TGTGCCAGCAGTTTGATCGGACAGGGGGCCATCTTC	CASSLIGQGAIF
TRBJ2-2	TRBD1	TRBV7-2	.	TGTGCCAGCAGCCCCCAGGACAGGGGTCCCGGGGAGCTGTTTTTT	CASSPQDRGPGELFF
TRBJ2-7	.	TRBV7-2	few	TGTGCCAGCAGCTTACCCGGGGTAGCTCAGTACGAGCAGTACTTC	CASSLPGVAQYEQYF
TRBJ2-3	TRBD1	TRBV6-2/TRBV6-3	.	TGTGCCAGCAGTTCCGGGACAGGTTCCTACACAGATACGCAGTATTTT	CASSSGTGSYTDTQYF
TRBJ1-1	.	TRBV4-3	few	TGCGCCAGCAGCCAAGACAGGGTAAACACTGAAGCTTTCTTT	CASSQDRVNTEAFF
TRBJ2-7	TRBD2	TRBV5-1	once	TGCGCCAGCAGCTTGAGCGGGGTGGTAGACGAGCAGTACTTC	CASSLSGVVDEQYF
TRBJ2-2	TRBD1	TRBV24-1	few	TGTGCCACCAGTGACCCGGGACAGCTAACCGGGGAGCTGTTTTTT	CATSDPGQLTGELFF
TRBJ2-1	TRBD2	TRBV7-2	few	TGTGCCAGCAGCTCTACCGGGACTACCCCTTCCAATGAGCAGTTCTTC	CASSSTGTTPSNEQFF
TRBJ1-5	.	TRBV12-3/TRBV12-4	.	TGTGCCAGCAGTTTACGGCAGTCGAATCAGCCCCAGCATTTT	CASSLRQSNQPQHF
TRBJ2-7	.	TRBV5-1	few	TGCGCCAGCAGCTCCCTAAGGCACTACGAGCAGTACTTC	CASSSLRHYEQYF
TRBJ2-2	TRBD1	TRBV7-9	many	TGTGCCAGCAGCTCTACAGGGGATGGCGGGGAGCTGTTTTTT	CASSSTGDGGELFF
TRBJ2-7	TRBD2	TRBV5-6	few	TGTGCCAGCAGCGCCTGGGGGGGCGAGCAGTACTTC	CASSAWGGEQYF
TRBJ2-7	.	TRBV12-3/TRBV12-4	few	TGTGCCAGCAGTTTGGGCCCTCTGGGGTCCTACGAGCAGTACTTC	CASSLGPLGSYEQYF
TRBJ1-2	.	TRBV7-3	.	TGTGCCAGCAGCTCCAGCGGCTTAGATGGCTACACCTTC	CASSSSGLDGYTF
TRBJ2-5	.	TRBV5-1	few	TGCGCCAGCAGCTTGGGCGGGACAGAACAAGAGACCCAGTACTTC	CASSLGGTEQETQYF
TRBJ2-3	.	TRBV5-4	few	TGTGCCAGCAGTCGGACAAATCCCACAGATACGCAGTATTTT	CASSRTNPTDTQYF
TRBJ2-7	TRBD2	TRBV5-1	.	TGCGCCAGCAGCACGGGACTAGCGGGAGTCGAGCAGTACTTC	CASSTGLAGVEQYF
TRBJ2-6	.	TRBV30	.	TGTGCCTGGACCCCGTTTGGCTCGGGGGCCAACGTCCTGACTTTC	CAWTPFGSGANVLTF
TRBJ1-1	.	TRBV7-6	many	TGTGCCAGCAGCGTAACAGGGAACACTGAAGCTTTCTTT	CASSVTGNTEAFF
TRBJ2-7	.	TRBV3-1	few	TGTGCCAGCAGCCTCTGGGGGACCTACGAGCAGTACTTC	CASSLWGTYEQYF
TRBJ2-4	TRBD2	TRBV12-3/TRBV12-4	.	TGTGCCAGCAGTTTGGCTTTACTAGCGGGAGCCAACATTCAGTACTTC	CASSLALLAGANIQYF
TRBJ2-1	TRBD2	TRBV18	few	TGTGCCAGCTCACCCCTCGTTGCGGGAGGCTCCTACAATGAGCAGTTCTTC	CASSPLVAGGSYNEQFF
TRBJ2-3	.	TRBV30	.	TGTGCCTTGGGGCGGGCCGGCCAGGATACGCAGTATTTT	CALGRAGQDTQYF
TRBJ1-5	.	TRBV28	few	TGTGCCAGCGGGATGCTCGGTCAGCCCCAGCATTTT	CASGMLGQPQHF
TRBJ2-7	TRBD1	TRBV10-3	few	TGTGCCATCAGTGAAAGTCCCCAGGGGGTCTACGAGCAGTACTTC	CAISESPQGVYEQYF
TRBJ2-5	.	TRBV7-9	few	TGTGCCAGCAGCGCCCGGATACTTAGCGGACAAGAGACCCAGTACTTC	CASSARILSGQETQYF
TRBJ2-5	.	TRBV4-1	few	TGCGCCAGCAGCCGAGACGGATCAGGATCAAAAGAGACCCAGTACTTC	CASSRDGSGSKETQYF
TRBJ1-1	.	TRBV20-1	.	TGCAGTGCTAGAATTGACTCGAACACTGAAGCTTTCTTT	CSARIDSNTEAFF
TRBJ2-1	.	TRBV6-1	.	TGTGCCAGCAGCCCCTCCGGCGGGACCTCCTACAATGAGCAGTTCTTC	CASSPSGGTSYNEQFF
TRBJ1-4	TRBD1	TRBV7-9	.	TGTGCCAGCAGCCCTTTCGGGACAGCAACTAATGAAAAACTGTTTTTT	CASSPFGTATNEKLFF
TRBJ2-1	TRBD1	TRBV6-5	.	TGTGCCAGCAGTTATGAGGGACAGGGGGACAATGAGCAGTTCTTC	CASSYEGQGDNEQFF
TRBJ2-1	TRBD2	TRBV10-3	few	TGTGCCATATCAGCGGGAGGCCCCTCCTACAATGAGCAGTTCTTC	CAISAGGPSYNEQFF
TRBJ1-3	TRBD1	TRBV20-1	many	TGCAGTGCTAGCGTCCCAGGGGGAGGCGGAAACACCATATATTTT	CSASVPGGGGNTIYF
TRBJ2-3	TRBD2	TRBV9	few	TGTGCCAGCAGCGCCGTTCCCGGGGGGGGGTCTCGCACAGATACGCAGTATTTT	CASSAVPGGGSRTDTQYF
TRBJ2-1	TRBD1	TRBV12-3/TRBV12-4	many	TGTGCCAGCAGTCCCGGGACAGGTGATTACAATGAGCAGTTCTTC	CASSPGTGDYNEQFF
TRBJ2-1	.	TRBV2	few	TGTGCCCCCAACCCGCTGGACTTGATCAATGAGCAGTTCTTC	CAPNPLDLINEQFF
TRBJ2-3	.	TRBV6-1	.	TGTGCCAGCAACACCGACTTAAGTCCTAGCACAGATACGCAGTATTTT	CASNTDLSPSTDTQYF
TRBJ2-5	.	TRBV3-1	few	TGTGCCAGCAGCCAATCTAGGGTGGAGACCCAGTACTTC	CASSQSRVETQYF
TRBJ2-5	TRBD2	TRBV9	few	TGTGCCAGCAGCTATGAAAGCGGGAGGGGGGAGACCCAGTACTTC	CASSYESGRGETQYF
TRBJ2-5	TRBD1	TRBV6-7	few	TGTGCCAGCAGTTACTCGAGTAGGGGGCTCGGGCCCTACCAAGAGACCCAGTACTTC	CASSYSSRGLGPYQETQYF
TRBJ2-3	TRBD2	TRBV5-5	.	TGTGCCAGCAGACCGGGACTAGCGGGACCAGATACGCAGTATTTT	CASRPGLAGPDTQYF
TRBJ2-3	TRBD2	TRBV20-1	.	TGCAGTGCGATCGGAGAGGGGTCTAGCGGGAATGCAGATACGCAGTATTTT	CSAIGEGSSGNADTQYF
TRBJ2-2	.	TRBV5-1	few	TGCGCCAGCAGCTTGGAATACTGGGACATGGCGAACACCGGGGAGCTGTTTTTT	CASSLEYWDMANTGELFF